The next 10 T cell receptor beta chains were all read from a single sample in a study of T cell responses to AZD1222 COVID-19 vaccine. Clones were read by immunoSEQ multiplex PCR, and TCRdb kept only the in-frame ones, dropping some. This table has some 180,000 clones, approximately 91% appearing once. Source: peripheral blood, taken 28 days after the second AZD1222 dose. The receptors were sampled from an adult who received the AZD1222 COVID-19 vaccine.

CDR3 DNA sequence: TGCGCCAGCAGCTTGCCCCAACTCTACGAGCAGTACTTC. Amino acids: CASSLPQLYEQYF. The rearrangement links TRBV5-1 to TRBJ2-7; D gene ambiguous. V lost 1 base and J lost 3, with 8 bases in between. CDR1 is SGHRS and CDR2 is YFSETQ in the germline V gene. This CDR3 is built from 13 residues. The whole variable domain, filled in from reference TRBV5-1 and TRBJ2-7, reads KAGVTQTPRYLIKTRGQQVTLSCSPISGHRSVSWYQQTPGQGLQFLFEYFSETQRNKGNFPGRFSGRQFSNSRSEMNVSTLELGDSALYLCASSLPQLYEQYFGPGTRLTVT.

This chain links TRBV11-2 with TRBJ2-1; 8 positions match TRBD2. The CDR3 has 18 amino acids. Trimming cost V 0 bases and J 1 base; bases outside gene matches: 8. CDR1 is SGHAT, CDR2 FQNNGV, per germline. The CDR3 DNA is TGTGCCAGCAGCTTAGAGGGGACTAGAGGGGGTTCCTACAATGAGCAGTTCTTC. Amino acids: CASSLEGTRGGSYNEQFF.

This chain joins TRBV19 and TRBJ1-1, with D perhaps TRBD1 (5 bases). The CDR3 extends over 12 amino acids. Germline V gene sequence: CDR1 LNHDA, CDR2 SQIVND (reference sequence). Trimming removed 6 bases at V and 6 bases at J, with 11 bases between. CDR3 residues: CASRSGDAEAFF. DNA for the CDR3: TGTGCCAGTAGGTCGGGGGACGCTGAAGCTTTCTTT.

The chain carries TRBV9 and TRBJ2-4; 11 positions agree with TRBD2. The CDR3 has 15 amino acids. The V gene end was trimmed by 2 bases and the J gene end by 8 bases; junction bases not matched to a gene: 6. Germline V gene lookup returns CDR1 SGDLS and CDR2 YYNGEE. Here the CDR3 DNA reads TGTGCCAGCAGCGTTCTAGCGGGAGGTATAGACATTCAGTACTTC. It translates to CASSVLAGGIDIQYF.

This chain joins TRBV7-9 and TRBJ2-7, with D possibly being TRBD2 (6 bases). In germline, CDR1 is SEHNR, CDR2 FQNEAQ (reference sequence). The CDR3 is 17 residues long. The ends were cut back, 2 bases at V and 4 bases at J, with 21 bases in the middle. CDR3 protein: CASSLPVGGTIPYEQYF. Written as DNA, the CDR3 is TGTGCCAGCAGCTTACCCGTCGGGGGTACTATCCCGTACGAGCAGTACTTC.

V usage is TRBV30 and J usage is TRBJ1-2, with a weak D call TRBD1 (6 bases). The germline V gene has CDR1 GTSNPN and CDR2 SVGIG (reference sequence). The CDR3 loop spans 12 amino acids. V lost 2 bases to trimming and J lost 4 bases, with 8 bases between them. The CDR3 sequence is CAWSLGGYGYTF. CDR3 nucleotide sequence: TGTGCCTGGAGTCTAGGGGGCTATGGCTACACCTTC.

J is TRBJ1-5 and V is TRBV6-2 or TRBV6-3; D gene uncertain. CDR3 length: 14 residues. Germline values: CDR1 MNHEY, CDR2 SVGEGT. V lost 4 bases to trimming and J lost 11 bases, with 18 bases between them. The CDR3 is CASSSEAVLSAQHF. The CDR3, as DNA: TGTGCCAGCAGTTCAGAGGCCGTCCTTTCGGCCCAGCATTTT.

The V and J genes are TRBV18 and TRBJ2-5, with TRBD1 matching 7 bases. The V gene end was trimmed by 3 bases and the J gene end by 5 bases; junction bases not matched to a gene: 12. CDR1 is KGHSH, CDR2 LQKENI, per germline. The CDR3 loop spans 16 amino acids. The CDR3 here is CASSPTTGSVGETQYF. CDR3 bases: TGTGCCAGCTCACCTACGACAGGGTCCGTTGGGGAGACCCAGTACTTC.

The chain joins TRBV6-2 or TRBV6-3 to TRBJ1-2, with D possibly matching TRBD1 (6 bases). Germline values: CDR1 MNHEY, CDR2 SVGEGT. This CDR3 has 15 residues. Between the trimmed V and J ends, which lost 8 bases and 5 bases, there was a span of 21 bases. Here the CDR3 DNA reads TGTGCCAGCCGCCCTCAGGGGTTGGGTCGTTATGGCTACACCTTC. It codes for CASRPQGLGRYGYTF.

The chain has TRBV6-5 and TRBJ2-7, with D maybe TRBD2 (7 bases). V shed 0 bases and J shed 6 bases, with 15 bases lying between them. The CDR3 has 15 amino acids. Germline V gene lookup returns CDR1 MNHEY and CDR2 SVGAGI. CDR3 sequence reads: CASSYSFGGGGEQYF. The CDR3 DNA follows: TGTGCCAGCAGTTACTCGTTTGGGGGGGGCGGCGAGCAGTACTTC.